This T cell receptor beta chain originates from a study of Graves' ophthalmopathy and Graves' hyperthyroidism. Points from the study as a whole: Sensitivity of about 70% and specificity of 72% to 85% were achieved by the model that predicted ophthalmopathy progression.

As regards this clonotype: The antigen is not known.

Amplified TCR beta CDR3 regions were obtained using RNA transcripts as template. The first-round RT-PCR employed HTBI primers together with the Qiagen OneStep RT-PCR kit. A multiplex PCR was then performed as the second round. Each CDR3 protein gets one entry after TCRdb re-called the multiplex PCR reads with MiXCR. The repertoire holds some 750,000 distinct CDR3 sequences, approximately 40% seen once, with around 40% in the top ten. The CDR3 is 13 amino acids. Germline V gene sequence: CDR1 MGHDK, CDR2 SYGVNS. The V and J ends lost 6 bases and 0 bases respectively, with 5 bases between them. Sample: peripheral blood. The sequence was obtained from an adult man with Graves' ophthalmopathy. The chain recombines TRBV25-1 with TRBJ2-2; D is undetermined. The CDR3 reads CASRQTNTGELFF. The CDR3 DNA reads TGTGCCAGCAGACAGACGAACACCGGGGAGCTGTTTTTT.